Sequencing of this TCR beta chain was carried out in a study of blood T cell repertoires in COVID-19. The CDR3 sequence is 14 residues long. V trimming: 2 bases; J trimming: 4 bases; junction bases outside the gene matches: 2. CDR1 is KGHSH and CDR2 is LQKENI in the germline V gene. Original analysis: Estimates of nucleated cell counts were drawn from the amplification of reference gene primers. Some clones are missing from TCRdb's copy, which holds only in-frame ones; the method was immunoSEQ multiplex PCR. V and J calls and clone size come straight from that table; D and trimming were deduced from the DNA. The data contain around 150,000 clones, roughly 85% of them singletons.

This TCR derives from a human donor with acute or convalescent COVID-19. The donor label of this sample is uncertain. V and J are TRBV18 and TRBJ1-1; TRBD1 agrees at 9 bases. The source material was peripheral blood. Here the CDR3 DNA reads TGTGCCAGCTCACCATCGACAGGGGGCACTGAAGCTTTCTTT. Residues: CASSPSTGGTEAFF.